The sequence of this T cell receptor (beta chain) was determined in a study of spatial heterogeneity in lung cancer. As for the study in general: Alpha-chain sequences were detected in numbers that were consistently lower than beta-chain sequences. Study results and limitations: Tumors with more nonsynonymous mutations had more expanded intratumoral alpha and beta TCRs. Counts for ubiquitous and regional expanded TCRs went along with ubiquitous and regional nonsynonymous mutations, respectively.

The table lists this clonotype with many counts. The target antigen is unknown. Individually, TCR cDNA molecules were each labelled with a unique molecular identifier. MiXCR, run by TCRdb on the 5' RACE reads, gives a single entry per CDR3 protein. The repertoire holds 9,000 to 9,500 distinct CDR3 sequences, with 5% to 6.5% as singletons. The time point denotes: sample taken at primary tumor resection. Untreated early-stage non-small cell lung cancer patients, over 55 in total, were the donors. V lost 5 bases and J 7 bases, leaving 18 bases between the germline ends. The CDR3 is made up of 15 amino acids. Germline assignment: CDR1 SGHTA and CDR2 FQGNSA.

The sequence was obtained from a male donor with early-stage non-small cell lung cancer. This chain joins TRBV7-2 and TRBJ1-5, with TRBD1 as a possible D gene (5 bases). The input for sequencing was lung tumor tissue, taken at surgery. CDR3 sequence reads: CASSIRRGVEQPQHF. The CDR3, as DNA: TGTGCCAGCAGCATACGAAGAGGGGTCGAGCAGCCCCAGCATTTT.